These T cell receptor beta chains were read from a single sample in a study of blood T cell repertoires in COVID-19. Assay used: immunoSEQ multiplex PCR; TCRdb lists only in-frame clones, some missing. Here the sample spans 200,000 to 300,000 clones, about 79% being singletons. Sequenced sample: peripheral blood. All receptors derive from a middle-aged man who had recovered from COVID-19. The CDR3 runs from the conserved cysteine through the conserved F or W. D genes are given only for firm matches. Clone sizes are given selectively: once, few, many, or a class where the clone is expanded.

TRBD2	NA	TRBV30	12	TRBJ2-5	CAWGLAGQTQYF	TGTGCCTGGGGACTAGCGGGCCAGACCCAGTACTTC
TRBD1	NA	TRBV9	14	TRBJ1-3	CASSSQDRGDTIYF	TGTGCCAGCAGCTCTCAGGACAGGGGAGACACCATATATTTT
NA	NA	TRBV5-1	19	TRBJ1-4	CASSQYRGGAGAANEKLFF	TGCGCCAGCAGCCAGTATAGAGGAGGGGCCGGTGCGGCTAATGAAAAACTGTTTTTT
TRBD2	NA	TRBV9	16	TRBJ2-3	CASSVGSGSGSDTQYF	TGTGCCAGCAGCGTAGGAAGCGGGAGTGGTTCAGATACGCAGTATTTT
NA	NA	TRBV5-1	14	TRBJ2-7	CASSLLQGNYEQYF	TGCGCCAGCAGCTTGTTACAGGGCAATTACGAGCAGTACTTC
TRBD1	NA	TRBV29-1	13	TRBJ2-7	CSVARQGHYEQYF	TGCAGCGTTGCGCGACAGGGGCACTACGAGCAGTACTTC
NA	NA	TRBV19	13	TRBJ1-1	CASSILRGSEAFF	TGTGCCAGTAGTATACTGCGGGGATCTGAAGCTTTCTTT
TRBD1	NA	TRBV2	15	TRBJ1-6	CASSDLGQANSPLHF	TGTGCCAGCAGTGACCTGGGACAGGCGAATTCACCCCTCCACTTT
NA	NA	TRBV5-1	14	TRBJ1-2	CASSIPTGMDGYTF	TGCGCCAGCAGCATCCCGACAGGTATGGACGGCTACACCTTC
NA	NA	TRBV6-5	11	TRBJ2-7	CASTEGEEQYF	TGTGCCAGCACAGAGGGAGAAGAGCAGTACTTC
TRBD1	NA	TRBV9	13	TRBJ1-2	CASNPGQGYGYTF	TGTGCCAGCAACCCGGGACAGGGTTATGGCTACACCTTC
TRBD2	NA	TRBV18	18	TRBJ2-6	CASSLGLAYSSGANVLTF	TGTGCCAGCTCACTGGGACTAGCGTATAGCTCTGGGGCCAACGTCCTGACTTTC
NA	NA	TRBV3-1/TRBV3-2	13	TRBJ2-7	CASSQRGFYEQYF	TGTGCCAGCAGCCAAAGGGGATTCTACGAGCAGTACTTC
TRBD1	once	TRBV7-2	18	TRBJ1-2	CASSPRLGTGTGGYGYTF	TGTGCCAGCAGCCCCCGACTTGGGACCGGGACAGGGGGATATGGCTACACCTTC
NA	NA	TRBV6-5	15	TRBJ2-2	CASSSPGSNTGELFF	TGTGCCAGCAGTAGTCCAGGGTCGAACACCGGGGAGCTGTTTTTT
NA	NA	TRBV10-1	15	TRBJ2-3	CASSGAKSNTDTQYF	TGCGCCAGCAGTGGGGCTAAGAGTAACACAGATACGCAGTATTTT
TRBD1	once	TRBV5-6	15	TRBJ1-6	CASSTQGQGNSPLHF	TGTGCCAGCAGCACCCAAGGACAGGGGAATTCACCCCTCCACTTT
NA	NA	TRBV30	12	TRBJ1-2	CAGRTGTYGYTF	TGTGCTGGACGAACAGGCACTTATGGCTACACCTTC
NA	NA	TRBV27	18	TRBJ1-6	CASRYRGGASSYNSPLHF	TGTGCCAGCAGATATCGGGGGGGCGCTAGCTCCTATAATTCACCCCTCCACTTT
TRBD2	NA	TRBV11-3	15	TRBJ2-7	CASGVSGGAWHEQYF	TGTGCCAGCGGAGTTAGCGGGGGGGCCTGGCACGAGCAGTACTTC
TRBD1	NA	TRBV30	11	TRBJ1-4	CAWTGGEKLFF	TGTGCCTGGACAGGGGGAGAAAAACTGTTTTTT
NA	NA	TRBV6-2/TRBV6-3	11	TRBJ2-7	CASSQAYEQYF	TGTGCCAGCAGTCAGGCCTACGAGCAGTACTTC
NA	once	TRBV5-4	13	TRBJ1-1	CASSLPSGTEAFF	TGTGCCAGCAGCCTCCCGAGTGGCACTGAAGCTTTCTTT
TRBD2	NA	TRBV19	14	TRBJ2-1	CASDTSGRRNEQFF	TGTGCCAGTGATACTAGCGGGAGAAGGAATGAGCAGTTCTTC
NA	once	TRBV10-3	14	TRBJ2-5	CAIKEGLGGETQYF	TGTGCCATCAAAGAGGGCCTTGGTGGAGAGACCCAGTACTTC
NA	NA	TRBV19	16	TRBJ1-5	CASSIDSGRVGQPQHF	TGTGCCAGTAGTATAGATAGCGGCAGGGTTGGTCAGCCCCAGCATTTT
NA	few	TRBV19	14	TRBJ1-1	CASINRGTNTEAFF	TGTGCCAGTATAAATCGGGGGACGAACACTGAAGCTTTCTTT
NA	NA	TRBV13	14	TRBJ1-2	CASSLSEDRGGYTF	TGTGCCAGCAGCTTATCCGAGGACCGGGGTGGCTACACCTTC
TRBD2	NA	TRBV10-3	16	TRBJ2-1	CAISEYSGRARNEQFF	TGTGCCATCAGTGAGTACAGCGGGAGGGCCCGTAATGAGCAGTTCTTC
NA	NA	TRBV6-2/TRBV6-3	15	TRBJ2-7	CASSYERGIFHEQYF	TGTGCCAGCAGTTACGAACGGGGAATATTCCACGAGCAGTACTTC
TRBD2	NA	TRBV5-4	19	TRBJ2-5	CASSLDPRLAGEYQETQYF	TGTGCCAGCAGCTTGGACCCCCGGCTAGCGGGGGAATACCAAGAGACCCAGTACTTC
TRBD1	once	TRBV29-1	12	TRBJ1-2	CSGSTGEYGYTF	TGCAGCGGATCGACAGGGGAATATGGCTACACCTTC
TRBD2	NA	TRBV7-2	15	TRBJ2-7	CASSLSGGSSYEQYF	TGTGCCAGCAGCCTTAGCGGGGGGTCTTCCTACGAGCAGTACTTC
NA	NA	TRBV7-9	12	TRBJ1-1	CASSLADRGAFF	TGTGCCAGCAGCCTAGCGGACAGAGGGGCTTTCTTT
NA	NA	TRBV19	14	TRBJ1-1	CASKFGIMNTEAFF	TGTGCCAGTAAATTCGGTATTATGAACACTGAAGCTTTCTTT
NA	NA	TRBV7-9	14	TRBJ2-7	CASTPGNKGDEQYF	TGTGCCAGCACCCCAGGCAATAAGGGGGACGAGCAGTACTTC
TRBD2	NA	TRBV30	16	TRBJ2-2	CAWSVIGRGNTGELFF	TGTGCCTGGAGTGTAATCGGGAGGGGGAACACCGGGGAGCTGTTTTTT
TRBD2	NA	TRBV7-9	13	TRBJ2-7	CASTNLRGGEQYF	TGTGCCAGCACTAACCTCCGGGGGGGCGAGCAGTACTTC